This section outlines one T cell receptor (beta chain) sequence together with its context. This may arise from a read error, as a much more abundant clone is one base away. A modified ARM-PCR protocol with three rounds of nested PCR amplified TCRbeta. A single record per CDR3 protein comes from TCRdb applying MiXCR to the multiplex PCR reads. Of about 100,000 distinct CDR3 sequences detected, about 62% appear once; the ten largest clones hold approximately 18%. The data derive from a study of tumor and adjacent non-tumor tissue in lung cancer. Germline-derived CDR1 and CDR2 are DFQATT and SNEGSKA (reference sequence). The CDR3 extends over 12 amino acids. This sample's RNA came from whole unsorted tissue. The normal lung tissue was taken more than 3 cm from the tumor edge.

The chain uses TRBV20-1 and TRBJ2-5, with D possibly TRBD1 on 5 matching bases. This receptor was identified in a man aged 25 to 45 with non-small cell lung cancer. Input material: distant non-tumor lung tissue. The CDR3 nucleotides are TGCGGTGCCAGGGATACAGGAGAGACCCAGTACTTC. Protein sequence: CGARDTGETQYF.